One sample yielded the 27 T cell receptor beta chains listed below, sequenced in a study of OX40 agonist ivuxolimab in advanced cancers. Method: immunoSEQ multiplex PCR; TCRdb's copy keeps in-frame clones and lacks some. The sample holds 90,000 to 120,000 clones; approximately 90% are singletons and the top ten take approximately 1.3%. The source was CD4+ or CD8+ T cells sorted from blood, collected in a trial of the OX40 agonist ivuxolimab. Every receptor here comes from an adult with an advanced solid tumor such as melanoma, head and neck, liver or kidney cancer.

The gene calls are TRBV7-2 and TRBJ2-7; D perhaps matches TRBD2 (5 bases). The germline V gene has CDR1 SGHTA and CDR2 FQGNSA. V was cut by 5 bases and J by 1 base, with 24 bases left in between. This CDR3 is 18 amino acids long. For the CDR3, the DNA is TGTGCCAGCAGCCTCATCGCGGGCAGCCGACTCCTTTCCTACGAGCAGTACTTC. This encodes CASSLIAGSRLLSYEQYF.

This clone was observed a single time. This chain uses TRBV19 with TRBJ1-5, with D maybe TRBD1 (5 bases). The germline CDR1 and CDR2 sequences are LNHDA and SQIVND (reference sequence). This CDR3 is 16 amino acids long. V dropped 0 bases and J dropped 2 bases, with 11 bases sitting between them. The CDR3 here is CASSIERGAGNQPQHF. The CDR3 bases are TGTGCCAGTAGTATAGAACGGGGCGCTGGCAATCAGCCCCAGCATTTT.

The chain uses TRBV4-1 and TRBJ2-3; TRBD1 might be the D (6 bases). The germline V and J ends were trimmed by 2 bases and 2 bases, with 20 bases remaining between them. The CDR3 consists of 18 residues. Germline V lookup: CDR1 MGHRA, CDR2 YSYEKL. The CDR3 DNA sequence: TGCGCCAGCAGCCAAAGGGGACAATCCTCGCGCCACACAGATACGCAGTATTTT. This sequence encodes CASSQRGQSSRHTDTQYF.

CDR3 residues: CATSRDQTDEAFF. DNA for the CDR3: TGTGCCACCAGCAGAGATCAGACAGACGAAGCTTTCTTT. This chain connects TRBV15 to TRBJ1-1; D is perhaps TRBD1 (5 bases). CDR3 length: 13 amino acids. Germline V lookup: CDR1 LNHNV, CDR2 YYDKDF (reference sequence). Trimming took 0 bases from V and 8 from J, leaving 10 bases between them.

This clone was observed a single time. CDR3 nucleotides: TGTGCCAGCAGTGAATCGACCAGAGCCGAGCAGTACTTC. Translating it yields CASSESTRAEQYF. The chain uses TRBV25-1 and TRBJ2-7; D not certain. CDR3 length: 13 residues. CDR1 is MGHDK and CDR2 is SYGVNS in the germline V gene. V shed 1 base and J shed 6 bases, with 10 bases lying between them.

This chain connects TRBV5-1 to TRBJ1-1; TRBD1 aligns across 7 bases. The ends lost 0 bases at V and 1 base at J; junction bases unmatched: 12. Germline CDR1 SGHRS, CDR2 YFSETQ. CDR3 length: 18 amino acids. The CDR3 sequence: CASSLAPGGGFRNTEAFF. The CDR3 coding sequence is TGCGCCAGCAGCTTGGCCCCAGGGGGTGGTTTCCGGAACACTGAAGCTTTCTTT.

The chain employs TRBV7-2 and TRBJ2-1, with no clear D. This CDR3 has 14 amino acids. Trimming left V 1 base short and J 2 bases short, with 6 bases between. Germline V gene lookup returns CDR1 SGHTA and CDR2 FQGNSA. In DNA form, the CDR3 reads TGTGCCAGCAGCTTAGTAGGGACCTACAATGAGCAGTTCTTC. Protein product: CASSLVGTYNEQFF.

The gene calls are TRBV10-3 and TRBJ1-1; a weak D match, TRBD1 (6 bases). V dropped 11 bases and J dropped 5 bases, with 18 bases sitting between them. The CDR3 length is 13 residues. Germline lookup yields CDR1 ENHRY and CDR2 SYGVKD. The CDR3 protein is CASTGLKGTEAFF. CDR3 nucleotide sequence: TGTGCCTCGACAGGCTTGAAGGGGACTGAAGCTTTCTTT.

This rearrangement joins TRBV19 to TRBJ2-3; possibly TRBD1 or TRBD2 for D (5 bases each). Germline lookup yields CDR1 LNHDA and CDR2 SQIVND (reference sequence). The V end lost 6 bases, the J end lost 4 bases, and 20 bases lay between the germline ends. The CDR3 runs to 16 residues. Here the CDR3 DNA reads TGTGCCAGTAGGCCTCGATGGGGGAGTGTCCCAGATACGCAGTATTTT. Translating it yields CASRPRWGSVPDTQYF.

The chain has TRBV29-1 and TRBJ2-1, with D tentatively TRBD1 (5 bases). CDR3 size: 14 residues. Looked up from germline, CDR1 is SQVTM and CDR2 is ANQGSEA. Trimming left V 8 bases short and J 1 base short, with 15 bases between. CDR3 sequence reads: CSLGKGSSYNEQFF. Written as DNA, the CDR3 is TGCAGCTTAGGGAAGGGGTCGTCCTACAATGAGCAGTTCTTC.

The chain couples TRBV19 to TRBJ1-5; 8 nucleotides match TRBD1. CDR1 and CDR2 from the germline V gene are LNHDA and SQIVND (reference sequence). V was pared by 6 bases and J by 11 bases, with 3 bases of the junction left unmatched. The CDR3 extends over 11 amino acids. The CDR3 region has the DNA TGTGCCAGTAGATGGGGACAGGCCCAGCATTTT. Protein sequence: CASRWGQAQHF.

V gene TRBV7-2 combines with J gene TRBJ2-7, with D perhaps matching TRBD1 (5 bases). The CDR3 is made up of 14 amino acids. From germline, CDR1 is SGHTA and CDR2 FQGNSA. V was pared by 2 bases and J by 6 bases, with 14 bases between. CDR3 in amino acids: CASSLQGEAGEQYF. CDR3 nucleotides: TGTGCCAGCAGCTTACAAGGGGAAGCAGGCGAGCAGTACTTC.

The genes are TRBV25-1 and TRBJ2-3; the D is unclear. Trimming stripped 4 bases from V and 0 bases from J, with 5 bases between. Germline values: CDR1 MGHDK, CDR2 SYGVNS. CDR3 length: 13 residues. The CDR3 sequence: CASSGSSTDTQYF. CDR3 DNA sequence: TGTGCCAGCAGTGGGTCTAGCACAGATACGCAGTATTTT. Full variable domain (missing parts from reference TRBV25-1 and TRBJ2-3): EADIYQTPRYLVIGTGKKITLECSQTMGHDKMYWYQQDPGMELHLIHYSYGVNSTEKGDLSSESTVSRIRTEHFPLTLESARPSHTSQYLCASSGSSTDTQYFGPGTRLTVL.

The rearrangement joins TRBV7-8 to TRBJ2-5; D call uncertain. Gene TRBJ2-7 matches the end of the DNA better, so the J call may be wrong. CDR3 length: 14 residues. Per germline, CDR1 SGHVS and CDR2 FQNEAQ. CDR3 region: CASSRTETYYEQYF. DNA of the CDR3: TGTGCCAGCAGCCGGACCGAGACCTACTACGAGCAGTACTTC.

This clone has a handful of counts. This chain joins TRBV5-6 and TRBJ2-1, with TRBD2 matching 9 bases. The CDR3 runs 15 residues. Germline V lookup: CDR1 SGHDT, CDR2 YYEEEE. J lost 5 bases, V lost 1 base, and 4 bases had no gene match. The CDR3 is CASSLFSGRDNEQFF. In DNA form, the CDR3 reads TGTGCCAGCAGCTTGTTTAGCGGGAGAGACAATGAGCAGTTCTTC.

The V call is TRBV4-3, the J call TRBJ1-1, with a weak D call TRBD1 (6 bases). Germline CDR1 and CDR2: LGHNA and YSLEER. Trimming removed 5 bases from V and 7 bases from J, with 20 bases in between. The CDR3 length is 15 residues. CDR3 protein: CASSWYQGPENEAFF. The CDR3 nucleotides are TGCGCCAGCAGCTGGTATCAGGGGCCGGAGAATGAAGCTTTCTTT.

The rearrangement links TRBV15 to TRBJ1-5; 7 positions agree with TRBD1. Germline V lookup: CDR1 LNHNV, CDR2 YYDKDF (reference sequence). The CDR3 runs to 16 residues. The V and J ends lost 3 bases and 7 bases, in that order; junction bases with no gene match: 12. As DNA, the CDR3 is TGTGCCACCAGCAGTGGCCTAGACAGGGCAGGCCAGCCCCAGCATTTT. It specifies CATSSGLDRAGQPQHF. The whole variable domain, filled in from reference TRBV15 and TRBJ1-5, reads DAMVIQNPRYQVTQFGKPVTLSCSQTLNHNVMYWYQQKSSQAPKLLFHYYDKDFNNEADTPDNFQSRRPNTSFCFLDIRSPGLGDTAMYLCATSSGLDRAGQPQHFGDGTRLSIL.

The V gene is TRBV27, the J gene TRBJ2-1, with D possibly being TRBD2 (6 bases). The V end lost 3 bases, the J end lost 9 bases, and 18 bases lay between the germline ends. Germline values: CDR1 MNHEY, CDR2 SMNVEV (reference sequence). CDR3 length: 15 amino acids. Written as DNA, the CDR3 is TGTGCCAGCAGTTTGTTCTTCGGGAGCGGAAGTGAGCAGTTCTTC. Its translation is CASSLFFGSGSEQFF.

This chain connects TRBV28 to TRBJ1-3; tentatively, D is TRBD1 (6 bases). Germline CDR1 reads MDHEN; CDR2 reads SYDVKM. This CDR3 has 16 residues. V was trimmed by 1 base and J by 0 bases, leaving 10 bases between them. Written as DNA, the CDR3 is TGTGCCAGCAGTTTATTTTTCAGGGGCTCTGGAAACACCATATATTTT. Encoded protein: CASSLFFRGSGNTIYF.

The chain couples TRBV10-2 to TRBJ1-5; TRBD1 aligns across 10 bases. The germline V gene encodes CDR1 WSHSY and CDR2 SAAADI. Unmatched junction bases numbered 16, after V lost 7 bases and J lost 4 bases. CDR3 length equals 18 residues. The CDR3 loop reads CASTQFSPGTGDNQPQHF. The CDR3 DNA reads TGCGCCAGCACCCAGTTCAGCCCCGGGACAGGGGATAATCAGCCCCAGCATTTT.

The rearrangement links TRBV10-3 to TRBJ1-1; D gene ambiguous. In germline, CDR1 is ENHRY, CDR2 SYGVKD. V was shortened by 4 bases and J by 0 bases, with 9 bases between the two germline ends. This CDR3 is built from 14 residues. The CDR3, as DNA: TGTGCCATCAGTGTAGACCGCTTGAACACTGAAGCTTTCTTT. Encoded protein: CAISVDRLNTEAFF.

This sequence joins TRBV5-6 and TRBJ2-7, with TRBD1 identical over 7 bases. The CDR3 is 15 residues long. Germline CDR1 is SGHDT and CDR2 is YYEEEE. V dropped 3 bases and J dropped 1; count of bases not matched to a gene: 7. The CDR3, as DNA: TGTGCCAGCAGCTACGGACAGGCCGAATCCTACGAGCAGTACTTC. The encoded protein is CASSYGQAESYEQYF.

This chain joins TRBV5-1 and TRBJ2-7; TRBD2 agrees at 9 bases. The germline CDR1 and CDR2 sequences are SGHRS and YFSETQ. With V trimmed by 6 bases and J by 5 bases, 6 bases remained unmatched. CDR3 length equals 13 residues. The CDR3 protein is CASKIAGVDEQYF. CDR3 coding DNA: TGCGCCAGCAAGATAGCGGGAGTCGACGAGCAGTACTTC.

The V call is TRBV11-2, the J call TRBJ1-2, with D maybe TRBD1 (5 bases). The CDR3 consists of 13 residues. Germline loops: CDR1 SGHAT, CDR2 FQNNGV. Trimming took 2 bases from V and 8 from J, leaving 12 bases between them. The chain's CDR3 is CASSLRLGAGYTF. DNA of the CDR3: TGTGCCAGCAGCTTACGATTAGGGGCAGGCTACACCTTC.

The J gene is TRBJ2-1, the V gene TRBV7-9; D unresolved. The germline V gene has CDR1 SEHNR and CDR2 FQNEAQ (reference sequence). The CDR3 has 15 amino acids. Trimming stripped 1 base from V and 13 bases from J, with 20 bases between. CDR3 in DNA: TGTGCCAGCAGCTTAGTAGTAGCTATTCTCCCCGAACAGTTCTTC. Translated: CASSLVVAILPEQFF.

V and J are TRBV5-1 and TRBJ2-2, with D possibly being TRBD2 (5 bases). The V gene's germline CDR1 is SGHRS and CDR2 YFSETQ. The CDR3 spans 15 residues. Trimming cost V 3 bases and J 2 bases, with 11 bases left between them. For the CDR3, the DNA is TGCGCCAGCAGCTCAACCGGGATAAACACCGGGGAGCTGTTTTTT. Encoded protein: CASSSTGINTGELFF.

The chain has TRBV5-1 and TRBJ2-1; TRBD2 matches 9 bases. Germline CDR1 reads SGHRS; CDR2 reads YFSETQ. The junction had 8 bases not matched to a gene; V was cut back by 4 bases and J by 3 bases. The CDR3 totals 16 residues. The CDR3 is CASSRPSSGDYNEQFF. CDR3 coding DNA: TGCGCCAGCAGCCGTCCTTCTAGCGGGGACTACAATGAGCAGTTCTTC.